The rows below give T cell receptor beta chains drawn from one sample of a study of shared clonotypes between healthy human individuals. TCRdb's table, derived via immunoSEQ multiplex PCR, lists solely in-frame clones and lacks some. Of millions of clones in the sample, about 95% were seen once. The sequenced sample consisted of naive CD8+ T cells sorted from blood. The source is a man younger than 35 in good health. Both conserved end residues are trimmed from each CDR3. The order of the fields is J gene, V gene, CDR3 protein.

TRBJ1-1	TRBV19	ASRLQGGVTEAF
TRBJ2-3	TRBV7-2	ASSPQGAVDTQY
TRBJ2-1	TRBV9	ASSVYSGRVDEQF
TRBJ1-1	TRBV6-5	ASSYSSEGTEAF
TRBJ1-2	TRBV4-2	ASSQEGDSLLYGYT
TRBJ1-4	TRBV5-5	ASSLVGKEKLF
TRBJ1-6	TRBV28	ASCGPQYNSPLH
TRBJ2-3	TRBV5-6	ASGIQGVTDTQY
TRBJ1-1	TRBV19	ASTEDIGATEAF
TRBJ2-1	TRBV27	ASSLMSGSYNEQF
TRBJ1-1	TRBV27	ASSLGGNTEAF
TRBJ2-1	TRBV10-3	AISEATSGDNEQF
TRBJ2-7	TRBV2	ASSAIPGQDSLRAVPLY
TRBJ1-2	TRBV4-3	ASSQENPSMAYGYT
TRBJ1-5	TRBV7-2	ASSLSVGQENFGNQPQH
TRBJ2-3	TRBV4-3	ASSQDSPTGETRNTQY
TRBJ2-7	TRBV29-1	SVDGTEVGGGYEQY
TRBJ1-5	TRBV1	TSSQVVPRDRKINQPQH
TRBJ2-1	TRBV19	ATALGYNEQF
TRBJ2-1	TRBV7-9	ASSLAGRNNEQF
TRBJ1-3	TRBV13	ASSLRGTGAISGNTIY
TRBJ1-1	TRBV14	ASSQVRPGRRTEAF
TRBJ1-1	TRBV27	ASSLSLGTNTEAF
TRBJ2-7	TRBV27	ASSLDKGYRSEQY
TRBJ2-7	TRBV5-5	ASSLAGTDSYEQY
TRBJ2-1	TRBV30	AWSIASGYNEQF
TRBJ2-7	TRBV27	ASSPLPGQGYEQY
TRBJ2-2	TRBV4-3	ASSQGGGNTGELF
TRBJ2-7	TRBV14	ASSQDDGNSYEQY
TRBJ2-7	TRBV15	ATSRDWGDREFQQY
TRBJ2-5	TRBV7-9	ASSLTSGPGQETQY
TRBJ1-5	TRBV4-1	ASSQETLLSNQPQH
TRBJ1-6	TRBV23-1	ASRKTGTGVSPLH
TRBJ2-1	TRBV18	ANSPDSGSYNEQF
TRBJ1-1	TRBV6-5	TSRPDSYTEAF
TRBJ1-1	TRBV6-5	ASSYSNTEAF
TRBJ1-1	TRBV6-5	ASSVTGEGTEAF
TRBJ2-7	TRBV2	ASSEGSRLAGAYEQY
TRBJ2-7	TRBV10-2	ASSESPGSFAEQY
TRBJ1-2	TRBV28	ASAAGDEVYGYT
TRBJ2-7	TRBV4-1	ASSYTAGQGAYEQY
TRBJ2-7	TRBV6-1	ASSETGAGEQY
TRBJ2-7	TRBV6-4	ASRRGDPYEQY
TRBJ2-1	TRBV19	ASSTGVARFPF
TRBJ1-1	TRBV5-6	ASSPWGGFVTEAF
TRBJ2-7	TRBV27	ASSPMEGSEQY
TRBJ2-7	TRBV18	ASSFRDSYEQY
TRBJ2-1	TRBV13	ASSLGRSYNEQF
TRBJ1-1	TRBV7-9	ASSATTGGDWAEAF
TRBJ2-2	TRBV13	ASSLGPLEANTGELF
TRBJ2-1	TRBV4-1	ASSQRNNEQF